The 2 T cell receptor beta chains in this list originate from one sample, sequenced in a study of cytomegalovirus exposure and HLA in healthy donors. Profiled with immunoSEQ multiplex PCR; TCRdb holds only in-frame clones, not every one. The table has 200,000 to 250,000 clones, about 90% seen once. The sequenced sample was PBMCs. These TCRs come from a young man in good health and CMV-seropositive.

As to this clone: Other DNA sequences in the sample encode the same CDR3. The chain uses TRBV30 and TRBJ2-7; 7 bases are a match to TRBD2. The CDR3 has 12 residues. From germline, CDR1 is GTSNPN and CDR2 SVGIG (reference sequence). With 3 bases clipped from V and 3 bases from J, the junction kept 2 bases outside the gene matches. CDR3 in amino acids: CAWSRGSYEQYF. The CDR3 coding sequence is TGTGCCTGGAGCCGCGGGAGCTACGAGCAGTACTTC.

The chain links TRBV30 to TRBJ1-1; 11 positions agree with TRBD1. Germline V lookup: CDR1 GTSNPN, CDR2 SVGIG (reference sequence). Unmatched junction bases numbered 5, after V lost 3 bases and J lost 5 bases. There are 14 residues in the CDR3. The CDR3 loop reads CAWRLDRGLTEAFF. CDR3 DNA: TGTGCCTGGAGGTTGGACAGGGGGCTAACTGAAGCTTTCTTT. Full variable domain (missing parts from reference TRBV30 and TRBJ1-1): SQTIHQWPATLVQPVGSPLSLECTVEGTSNPNLYWYRQAAGRGLQLLFYSVGIGQISSEVPQNLSASRPQDRQFILSSKKLLLSDSGFYLCAWRLDRGLTEAFFGQGTRLTVV.